The rows below give T cell receptor beta chains drawn from one sample of a study of CD8+ T cells in alopecia areata. Sequencing was performed with immunoSEQ multiplex PCR; in TCRdb, only in-frame clones are kept and a portion is missing. The sample carries 200,000 to 250,000 clones, 50% to 70% recorded once. Sequenced material: CD4+ T cells sorted from blood, taken at week 0. The receptors here all came from a human donor with alopecia areata. Each CDR3 is given with its conserved first and last residue. The order of the fields is D gene, J gene, clone size, V gene, CDR3 protein, CDR3 DNA. A D gene is named only where the DNA matches it firmly. Clone size is stated in some rows and not others, as once, few, many or a class when expanded.

NA TRBJ1-2 few TRBV5-6 CASSLGRPYGYTF TGTGCCAGCAGCTTGGGGCGCCCCTATGGCTACACCTTC
TRBD2 TRBJ2-6 NA TRBV7-9 CASRASGGPRANVLTF TGTGCCAGCAGGGCTAGCGGGGGCCCTCGGGCCAACGTCCTGACTTTC
NA TRBJ1-5 NA TRBV2 CASRAYHAKGHQPQHF TGTGCCAGCAGGGCATATCATGCTAAGGGTCATCAGCCCCAGCATTTT
NA TRBJ2-1 NA TRBV7-9 CASSSGHLMGAVQFF TGTGCCAGCAGCTCGGGACACCTCATGGGCGCGGTGCAGTTCTTC
NA TRBJ2-7 NA TRBV29-1 CSVAASSYEQYF TGCAGCGTTGCCGCCAGCTCCTACGAGCAGTACTTC
NA TRBJ2-1 NA TRBV25-1 CASTAGPSSYNEQFF TGTGCCAGCACGGCGGGACCCAGCTCCTACAATGAGCAGTTCTTC
NA TRBJ1-2 few TRBV5-1 CASSLDGQREYGYTF TGCGCCAGCAGCTTGGACGGACAGAGAGAATATGGCTACACCTTC
NA TRBJ1-2 NA TRBV30 CAWSEWAASYGYTF TGTGCCTGGAGTGAATGGGCGGCTAGCTATGGCTACACCTTC
NA TRBJ2-7 NA TRBV20-1 CSARDLMEQYF TGCAGTGCTCGGGACCTGATGGAGCAGTACTTC
NA TRBJ1-2 few TRBV6-1 CASSEALRPLRVYGYTF TGTGCCAGCAGTGAAGCGCTTAGGCCCCTTCGGGTCTATGGCTACACCTTC
NA TRBJ2-1 NA TRBV11-2 CASSLAGPHEQFF TGTGCCAGCAGCTTAGCGGGCCCACATGAGCAGTTCTTC
TRBD1 TRBJ1-5 once TRBV15 CATSPGQGNQPQHF TGTGCCACCAGCCCGGGACAGGGCAATCAGCCCCAGCATTTT
NA TRBJ2-7 NA TRBV7-8 CASRHRGAYEQYF TGTGCCAGCAGGCACCGGGGAGCCTACGAGCAGTACTTC
NA TRBJ2-2 NA TRBV6-4 CASSVTNTGELFF TGTGCCAGCAGTGTGACGAACACCGGGGAGCTGTTTTTT
NA TRBJ2-7 few TRBV5-6 CASSRTRDWDYEQYF TGTGCCAGCAGCAGGACCCGGGACTGGGACTACGAGCAGTACTTC
NA TRBJ1-1 NA TRBV7-9 CASSLDVQVEAFF TGTGCCAGCAGCTTAGACGTGCAGGTTGAAGCTTTCTTT
NA TRBJ2-3 NA TRBV5-1 CASSLNYRDGGTDTQYF TGCGCCAGCAGCTTAAACTACCGGGACGGAGGCACAGATACGCAGTATTTT
TRBD1 TRBJ2-5 NA TRBV29-1 CSVAQGQETQYF TGCAGCGTTGCACAGGGACAGGAGACCCAGTACTTC
NA TRBJ1-1 few TRBV29-1 CSVSIRAFNTEAFF TGCAGCGTTTCCATAAGAGCCTTCAACACTGAAGCTTTCTTT
TRBD2 TRBJ2-1 NA TRBV7-6 CASSTSGRAYEQFF TGTGCCAGCAGTACTAGCGGGAGGGCCTATGAGCAGTTCTTC
TRBD1 TRBJ2-2 few TRBV7-2 CASSLYRGLGGGELFF TGTGCCAGCAGCTTATACAGGGGGCTCGGTGGCGGGGAGCTGTTTTTT
TRBD2 TRBJ2-3 NA TRBV5-4 CASSLILARTDTQYF TGTGCCAGCAGCTTGATACTAGCGCGCACAGATACGCAGTATTTT
NA TRBJ1-1 NA TRBV25-1 CASSELRRGKAFF TGTGCCAGCAGTGAGCTCCGGCGGGGAAAAGCTTTCTTT
TRBD2 TRBJ2-1 NA TRBV4-2 CASSQDGSGVASYNEQFF TGTGCCAGCAGCCAAGACGGGAGCGGGGTAGCGAGCTACAATGAGCAGTTCTTC
NA TRBJ2-2 NA TRBV29-1 CSVLVGEAGELFF TGCAGCGTTTTGGTGGGAGAAGCCGGGGAGCTGTTTTTT
NA TRBJ2-1 NA TRBV4-1 CASSQLDFGASYNEQFF TGCGCCAGCAGCCAATTGGACTTTGGGGCCTCCTACAATGAGCAGTTCTTC
NA TRBJ2-3 NA TRBV11-2 CASSLVPLYTDTQYF TGTGCCAGCAGCTTAGTGCCGCTCTACACAGATACGCAGTATTTT
NA TRBJ1-2 NA TRBV9 CASSLDRDYGYTF TGTGCCAGCAGCTTAGACCGGGACTATGGCTACACCTTC
TRBD1 TRBJ1-1 few TRBV5-4 CASSWGQGVKGTEAFF TGTGCCAGCAGCTGGGGACAGGGGGTAAAAGGCACTGAAGCTTTCTTT
TRBD1 TRBJ1-2 NA TRBV29-1 CSVPDRARDGYTF TGCAGCGTACCGGACAGGGCAAGGGATGGCTACACCTTC
NA TRBJ2-1 NA TRBV7-6 CASSLFGTANEQFF TGTGCCAGCAGCTTATTCGGGACTGCCAATGAGCAGTTCTTC
NA TRBJ1-1 many TRBV7-3 CASSLMSSTEAFF TGTGCCAGCAGCTTAATGAGTTCCACTGAAGCTTTCTTT
NA TRBJ1-6 NA TRBV2 CASSTGNSPLHF TGTGCCAGCAGTACAGGGAATTCACCCCTCCACTTT
NA TRBJ2-2 NA TRBV15 CATSFGPSGELFF TGTGCCACCAGCTTCGGGCCCTCCGGGGAGCTGTTTTTT
NA TRBJ2-5 NA TRBV27 CASRLLRSLGTQYF TGTGCCAGCAGACTCTTGCGGAGTCTAGGGACCCAGTACTTC
NA TRBJ2-7 few TRBV18 CASSPELAGAEQYF TGTGCCAGCTCACCAGAGTTGGCAGGGGCCGAGCAGTACTTC
NA TRBJ2-3 NA TRBV29-1 CSVLGRLTDTQYF TGCAGCGTTCTGGGTCGGTTGACAGATACGCAGTATTTT
TRBD2 TRBJ2-1 NA TRBV2 CASRGTRGYNEQFF TGTGCCAGCAGGGGGACTAGGGGGTACAATGAGCAGTTCTTC
NA TRBJ1-5 NA TRBV7-9 CASSFGTSGQPQHF TGTGCCAGCAGCTTTGGGACCTCGGGGCAGCCCCAGCATTTT
TRBD1 TRBJ1-2 NA TRBV9 CASSVRDRSDGYTF TGTGCCAGCAGCGTCCGGGACAGGTCGGACGGCTACACCTTC
NA TRBJ2-7 NA TRBV29-1 CSVDPLGSEQYF TGCAGCGTTGATCCTCTGGGGTCGGAGCAGTACTTC
NA TRBJ2-2 NA TRBV18 CASSPPNTGELFF TGTGCCAGCTCACCACCGAACACCGGGGAGCTGTTTTTT
NA TRBJ1-5 once TRBV6-6 CASSYQGAGNQPQHF TGTGCCAGCAGTTATCAGGGAGCGGGCAATCAGCCCCAGCATTTT
NA TRBJ1-1 many TRBV7-9 CASSLDNTEAFF TGTGCCAGCAGCTTAGACAACACTGAAGCTTTCTTT
NA TRBJ1-2 NA TRBV7-9 CASAIGLRGNYGYTF TGTGCCAGCGCGATTGGGCTCCGAGGGAACTATGGCTACACCTTC
NA TRBJ2-4 few TRBV30 CAWGKNLENIQYF TGTGCCTGGGGAAAGAACCTGGAAAACATTCAGTACTTC
NA TRBJ2-5 few TRBV14 CASSQGHFLRETQYF TGTGCCAGCAGCCAGGGACACTTCTTACGAGAGACCCAGTACTTC
TRBD2 TRBJ2-1 few TRBV10-3 CAISVSSGHNEQFF TGTGCCATCAGTGTTTCTAGCGGCCACAATGAGCAGTTCTTC
NA TRBJ2-3 NA TRBV29-1 CSVEQVIRDTQYF TGCAGCGTGGAACAGGTGATTAGAGATACGCAGTATTTT